This record looks at one T cell receptor (beta chain) sequence and its context. Time point in this sample: patch test 1, 2 weeks after DPC sensitization. Stated treatment: therapeutic diphenylcyclopropenone sensitization with weekly scalp DPC. The study extracted total RNA from unfractionated whole blood. This entry comes from a study of human T cells and chemical hapten exposure. Individual cDNA molecules (in the library) carried attached unique molecular identifiers. One entry per CDR3 protein results from TCRdb running MiXCR on the RACE reads. The table includes some 380,000 distinct CDR3 sequences, about 4.8% detected once. The specimen was whole blood, collected in connection with sensitization to the hapten diphenylcyclopropenone (DPC). The TCR comes from a woman in her forties or fifties with alopecia areata. Some clones in this sample may be carry-over from other donors' samples.

In DNA form, the CDR3 reads TGTGCCAGCAGCCAAGGGTCCGGGAGCGCAGATACGCAGTATTTT. Amino acids: CASSQGSGSADTQYF. The chain uses TRBV3-1 and TRBJ2-3; possible D gene TRBD2, 6 bases. The CDR3 covers 15 residues. Germline CDR1 reads LGHDT; CDR2 reads YNNKEL (reference sequence). Trimming pared 1 base from V and 4 bases from J, leaving 12 bases between.